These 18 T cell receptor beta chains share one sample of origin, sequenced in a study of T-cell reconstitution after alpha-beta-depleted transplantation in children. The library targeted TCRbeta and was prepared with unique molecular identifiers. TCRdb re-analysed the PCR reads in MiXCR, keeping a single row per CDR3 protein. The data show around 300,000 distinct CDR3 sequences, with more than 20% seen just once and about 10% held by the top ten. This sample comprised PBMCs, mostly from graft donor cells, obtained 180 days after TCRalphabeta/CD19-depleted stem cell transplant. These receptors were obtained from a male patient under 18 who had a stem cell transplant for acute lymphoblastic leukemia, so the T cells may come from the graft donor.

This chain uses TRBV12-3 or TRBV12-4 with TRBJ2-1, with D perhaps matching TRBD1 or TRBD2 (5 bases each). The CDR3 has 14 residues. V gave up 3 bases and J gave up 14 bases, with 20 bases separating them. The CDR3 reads CASSFGSGPAPKFF. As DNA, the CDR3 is TGTGCCAGCAGTTTTGGCTCGGGGCCCGCACCGAAGTTCTTC.

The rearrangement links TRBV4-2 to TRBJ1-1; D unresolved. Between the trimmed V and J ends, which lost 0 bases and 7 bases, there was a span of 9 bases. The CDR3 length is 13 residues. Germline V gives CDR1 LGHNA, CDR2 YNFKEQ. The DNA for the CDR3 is TGTGCCAGCAGCCAAGATAACAACGGTGAAGCTTTCTTT. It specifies CASSQDNNGEAFF.

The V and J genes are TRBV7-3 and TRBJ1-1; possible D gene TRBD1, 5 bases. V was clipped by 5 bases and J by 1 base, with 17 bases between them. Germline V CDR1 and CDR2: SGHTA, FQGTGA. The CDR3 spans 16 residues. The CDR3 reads CASSALEITGNTEAFF. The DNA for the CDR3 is TGTGCCAGCAGCGCGCTTGAGATAACAGGGAACACTGAAGCTTTCTTT.

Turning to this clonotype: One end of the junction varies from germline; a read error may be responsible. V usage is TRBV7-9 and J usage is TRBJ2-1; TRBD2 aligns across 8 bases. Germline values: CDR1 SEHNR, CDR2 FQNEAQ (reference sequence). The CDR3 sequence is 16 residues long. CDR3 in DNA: TGTGCCAGCAGCTTAGGGCTAGCGGGTGATTACAATGAGCAGCTCTTC. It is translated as CASSLGLAGDYNEQLF.

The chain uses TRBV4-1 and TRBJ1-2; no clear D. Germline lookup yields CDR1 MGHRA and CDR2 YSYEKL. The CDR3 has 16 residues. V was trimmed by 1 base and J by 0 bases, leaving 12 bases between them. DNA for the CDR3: TGCGCCAGCAGCCAAGGGAGGACGGTGTCTAACTATGGCTACACCTTC. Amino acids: CASSQGRTVSNYGYTF.

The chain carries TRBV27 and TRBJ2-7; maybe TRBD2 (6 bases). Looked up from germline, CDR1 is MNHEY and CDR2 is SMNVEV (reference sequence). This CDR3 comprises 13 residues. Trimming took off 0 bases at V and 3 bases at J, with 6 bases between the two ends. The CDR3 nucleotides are TGTGCCAGCAGTTTATCGCGGGGCTACGAGCAGTACTTC. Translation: CASSLSRGYEQYF.

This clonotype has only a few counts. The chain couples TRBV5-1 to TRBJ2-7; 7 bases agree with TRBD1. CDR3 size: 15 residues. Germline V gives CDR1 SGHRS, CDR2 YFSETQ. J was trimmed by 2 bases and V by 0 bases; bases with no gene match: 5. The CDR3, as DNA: TGCGCCAGCAGCTTGGCCCGACAGGGACCCTACGAGCAGTACTTC. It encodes CASSLARQGPYEQYF. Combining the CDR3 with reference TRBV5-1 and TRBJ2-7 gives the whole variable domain KAGVTQTPRYLIKTRGQQVTLSCSPISGHRSVSWYQQTPGQGLQFLFEYFSETQRNKGNFPGRFSGRQFSNSRSEMNVSTLELGDSALYLCASSLARQGPYEQYFGPGTRLTVT.

The CDR3 bases are TGTGCCACCAGCAGGCTAGGGGGCAATCAGCCCCAGCATTTT. Translation: CATSRLGGNQPQHF. The chain combines TRBV15 with TRBJ1-5; tentative D call: TRBD1 (5 bases). Germline V gives CDR1 LNHNV, CDR2 YYDKDF (reference sequence). V was clipped by 3 bases and J by 2 bases, with 8 bases between them. The length of the CDR3 is 14 residues.

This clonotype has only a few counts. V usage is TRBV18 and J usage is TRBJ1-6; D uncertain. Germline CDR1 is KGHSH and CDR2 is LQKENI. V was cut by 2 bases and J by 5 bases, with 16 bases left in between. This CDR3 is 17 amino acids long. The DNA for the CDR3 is TGTGCCAGCTCACCATTTAAGTTACGGGAGGATAATTCACCCCTCCACTTT. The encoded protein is CASSPFKLREDNSPLHF.

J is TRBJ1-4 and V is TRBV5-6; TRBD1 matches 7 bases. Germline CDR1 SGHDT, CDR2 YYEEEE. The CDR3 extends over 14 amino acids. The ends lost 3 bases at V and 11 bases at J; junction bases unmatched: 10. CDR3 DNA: TGTGCCAGCAGCTACTCCGGGACAGTGGAGAAACTGTTTTTT. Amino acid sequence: CASSYSGTVEKLFF.

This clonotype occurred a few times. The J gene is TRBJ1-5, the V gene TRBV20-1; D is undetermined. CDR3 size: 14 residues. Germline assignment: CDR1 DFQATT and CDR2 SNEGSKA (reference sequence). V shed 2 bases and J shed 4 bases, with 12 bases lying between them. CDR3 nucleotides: TGCAGTGCTAGACAGCCAAGGGCAAATCAGCCCCAGCATTTT. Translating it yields CSARQPRANQPQHF.

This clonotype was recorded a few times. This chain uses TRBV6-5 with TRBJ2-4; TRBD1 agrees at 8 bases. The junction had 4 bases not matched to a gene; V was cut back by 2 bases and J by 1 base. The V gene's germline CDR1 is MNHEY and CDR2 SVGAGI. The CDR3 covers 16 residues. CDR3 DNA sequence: TGTGCCAGCAGTTACCGGAGGACAGGGGCCAAAAACATTCAGTACTTC. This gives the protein CASSYRRTGAKNIQYF.

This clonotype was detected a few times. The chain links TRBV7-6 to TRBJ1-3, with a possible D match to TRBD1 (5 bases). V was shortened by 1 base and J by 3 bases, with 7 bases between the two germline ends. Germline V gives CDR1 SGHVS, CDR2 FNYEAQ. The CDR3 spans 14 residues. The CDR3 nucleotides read TGTGCCAGCAGCTTAGTGACAGTTGGAAACACCATATATTTT. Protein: CASSLVTVGNTIYF.

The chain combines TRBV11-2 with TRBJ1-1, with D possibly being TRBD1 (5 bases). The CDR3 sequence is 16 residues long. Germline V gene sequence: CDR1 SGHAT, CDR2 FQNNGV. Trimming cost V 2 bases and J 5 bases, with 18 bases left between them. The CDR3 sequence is CASSLYGGASRTEAFF. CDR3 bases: TGTGCCAGCAGCTTATACGGGGGAGCGTCGAGGACTGAAGCTTTCTTT.

CDR3 coding DNA: TGTGCCAGCAGCCCCTGGACAGCGGTGGCTGATGAGCAGTTCTTC. Amino acid sequence: CASSPWTAVADEQFF. The genes are TRBV4-2 and TRBJ2-1, with D possibly TRBD1 on 6 matching bases. This CDR3 contains 15 residues. CDR1 is LGHNA and CDR2 is YNFKEQ in the germline V gene. V lost 4 bases, J lost 8 bases, and 18 bases lay in between.

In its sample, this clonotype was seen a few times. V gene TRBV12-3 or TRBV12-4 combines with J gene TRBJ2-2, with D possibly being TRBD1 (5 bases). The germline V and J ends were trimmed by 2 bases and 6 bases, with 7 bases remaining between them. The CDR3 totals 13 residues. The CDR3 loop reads CASSLKGPGELFF. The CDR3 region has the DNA TGTGCCAGCAGTTTAAAGGGGCCCGGGGAGCTGTTTTTT.

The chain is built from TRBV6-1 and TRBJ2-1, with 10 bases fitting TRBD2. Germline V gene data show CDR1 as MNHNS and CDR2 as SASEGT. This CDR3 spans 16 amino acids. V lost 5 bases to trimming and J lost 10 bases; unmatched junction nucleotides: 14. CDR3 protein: CASSPQAGGPSKEQFF. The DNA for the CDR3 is TGTGCCAGCAGTCCTCAAGCGGGAGGGCCATCTAAGGAGCAGTTCTTC.

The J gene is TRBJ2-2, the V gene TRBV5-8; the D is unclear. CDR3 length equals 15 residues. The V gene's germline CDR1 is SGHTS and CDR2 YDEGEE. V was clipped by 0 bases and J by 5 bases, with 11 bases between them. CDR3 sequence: CASSLGSWETGELFF. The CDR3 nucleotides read TGTGCCAGCAGCTTGGGAAGTTGGGAAACCGGGGAGCTGTTTTTT.